The rows below give T cell receptor beta chains drawn from one sample of a study of spatial heterogeneity in lung cancer. TCRdb redid the calling of the 5' RACE reads with MiXCR, one entry per CDR3 protein. The sample includes 2,000 to 3,000 distinct CDR3 sequences, about 8% of them seen just once. This material consisted of lung tumor tissue, taken at surgery. Source of these receptors: a female donor with early-stage non-small cell lung cancer. The CDR3 runs from the conserved cysteine through the conserved F or W. A D gene is named only where the DNA matches it firmly. A clone size is listed for some rows: how often the clone was seen (once, few, many), or a class if it is expanded.

TRBV18	-	medium-sized	12	TRBJ1-6	TGTGCCAGCTCCGGAAGAGATTCACCCCTCCACTTT	CASSGRDSPLHF
TRBV3-2	-	medium-sized	12	TRBJ1-6	TGTGCCAGCAGCCAAGCCTATTCACCCCTCCACTTT	CASSQAYSPLHF
TRBV5-1	-	medium-sized	13	TRBJ2-7	TGCGCCAGCAAAACTAACACAGGGTACGAGCAGTACTTC	CASKTNTGYEQYF
TRBV20-1	-	medium-sized	15	TRBJ2-5	TGCAGTGCTACCCTATGGGGGGGGCTACAAGAGACCCAGTACTTC	CSATLWGGLQETQYF
TRBV7-2	-	large	15	TRBJ2-7	TGTGCCAGCAGCTTAAGGCAGGGGGGGATCTACGAGCAGTACTTC	CASSLRQGGIYEQYF
TRBV4-2	-	medium-sized	16	TRBJ2-6	TGTGCCAGCAGCCAAGATAACGGCTCTGGGGCCAACGTCCTGACTTTC	CASSQDNGSGANVLTF
TRBV30	TRBD2	medium-sized	14	TRBJ2-1	TGTGCCTGGAGTAGGAGCGGGGCTTACAATGAGCAGTTCTTC	CAWSRSGAYNEQFF
TRBV29-1	TRBD1	-	12	TRBJ2-3	TGCAGCGTGGACAGGTCCCCAGATACGCAGTATTTT	CSVDRSPDTQYF
TRBV12-3/TRBV12-4	-	many	15	TRBJ2-2	TGTGCCAGCAGTCCCCGCGGGGAGGGGGCCGGGGAGCTGTTTTTT	CASSPRGEGAGELFF
TRBV7-6	-	medium-sized	15	TRBJ1-5	TGTGCCAGCAGCTTAGAAGAGGGGTTCAATCAGCCCCAGCATTTT	CASSLEEGFNQPQHF
TRBV12-3/TRBV12-4	-	many	14	TRBJ1-1	TGTGCCAGCAGTCGCGGGGCCTTGAACACTGAAGCTTTCTTT	CASSRGALNTEAFF
TRBV20-1	-	medium-sized	13	TRBJ2-2	TGCAGTGTCCCCAGTTACGACACCGGGGAGCTGTTTTTT	CSVPSYDTGELFF
TRBV7-2	-	medium-sized	12	TRBJ2-7	TGTGCCAGCAGCTCAAAAGGATACGAGCAGTACTTC	CASSSKGYEQYF
TRBV5-1	-	medium-sized	13	TRBJ2-2	TGCGCCAGCAGATTACCGGGCACCGGGGAGCTGTTTTTT	CASRLPGTGELFF
TRBV20-1	TRBD1	medium-sized	13	TRBJ1-5	TGCAGTGCTAGAGCAGGGGGGACGCAGCCCCAGCATTTT	CSARAGGTQPQHF
TRBV20-1	-	many	15	TRBJ2-6	TGCAGTGCCGTGGGCCAAACGGCTGGGGCCAACGTCCTGACTTTC	CSAVGQTAGANVLTF
TRBV2	-	medium-sized	13	TRBJ1-5	TGTGCCAGCTCCGGACAGCACAATCAGCCCCAGCATTTT	CASSGQHNQPQHF
TRBV19	-	medium-sized	15	TRBJ1-4	TGTGCCAGTACCCCGCGGCAGGAGGAGAATGAAAAACTGTTTTTT	CASTPRQEENEKLFF
TRBV20-1	TRBD1	-	14	TRBJ1-4	TGCAGTGCTAGAGATCCTAACAGGGGTGAAAAACTGTTTTTT	CSARDPNRGEKLFF
TRBV30	TRBD1	few	14	TRBJ1-1	TGTGCCTGGACCGGACAGGGAGCCTCGGCTGAAGCTTTCTTT	CAWTGQGASAEAFF
TRBV6-6	TRBD1	-	15	TRBJ2-1	TGTGCCAGCAGGCTCCGGGACAGGGGGGACAATGAGCAGTTCTTC	CASRLRDRGDNEQFF
TRBV12-3/TRBV12-4	-	few	12	TRBJ1-5	TGTGCCAGCAGCCTCGGTCCTCAGCCCCAGCATTTT	CASSLGPQPQHF
TRBV12-3/TRBV12-4	-	medium-sized	16	TRBJ2-5	TGTGCCAGCAGTCTGAGACAGTCTAAAACCCAAGAGACCCAGTACTTC	CASSLRQSKTQETQYF
TRBV6-6	-	medium-sized	12	TRBJ1-2	TGTGCCAGCAGTGGCCGGGACACAATCTACACCTTC	CASSGRDTIYTF
TRBV24-1	-	medium-sized	13	TRBJ1-2	TGTGCCACCAGTGTCATCTGGGGAGCTGGCTACACCTTC	CATSVIWGAGYTF
TRBV19	TRBD1	medium-sized	14	TRBJ2-3	TGTGCCAGTAAAAGGACAGGGACCACAGATACGCAGTATTTT	CASKRTGTTDTQYF
TRBV29-1	-	-	14	TRBJ2-3	TGCAGCGTTGAAGGGTTGGAGTACGCAGATACGCAGTATTTT	CSVEGLEYADTQYF
TRBV20-1	TRBD1	medium-sized	15	TRBJ2-3	TGCAGTGCTAGAGTCGGGACAGTAAACACAGATACGCAGTATTTT	CSARVGTVNTDTQYF
TRBV5-4	TRBD1	medium-sized	15	TRBJ1-5	TGTGCCAGCAGCTTGGGAGGACAGGGTGGACAGCCCCAGCATTTT	CASSLGGQGGQPQHF
TRBV20-1	TRBD1	medium-sized	13	TRBJ1-4	TGCAGTGTCGGACAGGGTTTGGGTGAAAAACTGTTTTTT	CSVGQGLGEKLFF
TRBV24-1	TRBD1	medium-sized	14	TRBJ2-2	TGTGCCACCAGTGAACCGACAGGGACCGGGGAGCTGTTTTTT	CATSEPTGTGELFF
TRBV30	TRBD1	medium-sized	14	TRBJ1-3	TGTGCCTGTTCTTTAGGGGGCAGCGGAAACACCATATATTTT	CACSLGGSGNTIYF
TRBV11-2	TRBD2	medium-sized	17	TRBJ2-3	TGTGCCAGCAGCCAAACCTTACTAGCGGGGTCAGCAGATACGCAGTATTTT	CASSQTLLAGSADTQYF
TRBV5-4	-	few	16	TRBJ2-3	TGTGCCAGCAGCCATGGATCGAAGACAGGCACAGATACGCAGTATTTT	CASSHGSKTGTDTQYF
TRBV7-2	-	medium-sized	14	TRBJ2-5	TGTGCCAGCAGCTTCCGTAGGGGGGAAGAGACCCAGTACTTC	CASSFRRGEETQYF
TRBV15	-	medium-sized	16	TRBJ2-2	TGTTCCACCAGCAGAGATGACATCCCGAACACCGGGGAGCTGTTTTTT	CSTSRDDIPNTGELFF
TRBV6-2/TRBV6-3	-	many	17	TRBJ2-1	TGTGCCAGCAGTGGTCAAGTAGGTGGGGGGCAAAGCAATGAGCAGTTCTTC	CASSGQVGGGQSNEQFF
TRBV7-9	TRBD2	many	16	TRBJ2-1	TGTGCCAGCAGCGCGAGGACTAGCGGGATAGACAATGAGCAGTTCTTC	CASSARTSGIDNEQFF
TRBV12-5	-	medium-sized	12	TRBJ1-4	TGTGCTAGTGGTCAAGGACAAGAAAAACTGTTTTTT	CASGQGQEKLFF
TRBV10-3	TRBD1	medium-sized	13	TRBJ1-5	TGTGCCATCAGTGAGGGACAGGGGCAGCCCCAGCATTTT	CAISEGQGQPQHF
TRBV7-3	-	medium-sized	17	TRBJ2-2	TGTGCCAGCAGCTCCACCTCCGGGACGGTGAACACCGGGGAGCTGTTTTTT	CASSSTSGTVNTGELFF
TRBV20-1	TRBD1	many	14	TRBJ2-7	TGCAGCGGCGGGGGAGGGACAGGGAAAAACGAGCAGTACTTC	CSGGGGTGKNEQYF
TRBV12-3/TRBV12-4	-	medium-sized	14	TRBJ1-1	TGTGCCAGCAGTTTAAGGGGCGGTGACACTGAAGCTTTCTTT	CASSLRGGDTEAFF
TRBV13	-	many	16	TRBJ1-6	TGTGCCAGCAGCTTCAGCCAGGGTAAAGATAATTCACCCCTCCACTTT	CASSFSQGKDNSPLHF
TRBV20-1	TRBD2	medium-sized	14	TRBJ2-5	TGCAGTGCTAGAGGCCCAGCGGGGGCGGAGACCCAGTACTTC	CSARGPAGAETQYF
TRBV5-1	-	many	16	TRBJ1-6	TGCGCCAGCAGCTCGTATCTCCAGGGAAATAATTCACCCCTCCACTTT	CASSSYLQGNNSPLHF
TRBV29-1	TRBD2	medium-sized	14	TRBJ2-7	TGCAGCGTTGTCAGCGGGGGCTTTTACGGCGAGCAGTACTTC	CSVVSGGFYGEQYF
TRBV2	TRBD1	medium-sized	16	TRBJ2-5	TGTGCCAGCAAGACAGGGACAGGAAGGGGAATAGAGACCCAGTACTTC	CASKTGTGRGIETQYF
TRBV29-1	-	medium-sized	14	TRBJ2-3	TGCAGCACCAAAGGAGGGTATGAGACAGATACGCAGTATTTT	CSTKGGYETDTQYF
TRBV7-9	-	medium-sized	14	TRBJ2-7	TGTGCCAGCAGCTTCAAGGACCTTACTTACGAGCAGTACTTC	CASSFKDLTYEQYF
TRBV12-3/TRBV12-4	-	many	14	TRBJ2-7	TGTGCCAGCAGTTCCTCGGCACTTAGTACCGAGCAGTACTTC	CASSSSALSTEQYF